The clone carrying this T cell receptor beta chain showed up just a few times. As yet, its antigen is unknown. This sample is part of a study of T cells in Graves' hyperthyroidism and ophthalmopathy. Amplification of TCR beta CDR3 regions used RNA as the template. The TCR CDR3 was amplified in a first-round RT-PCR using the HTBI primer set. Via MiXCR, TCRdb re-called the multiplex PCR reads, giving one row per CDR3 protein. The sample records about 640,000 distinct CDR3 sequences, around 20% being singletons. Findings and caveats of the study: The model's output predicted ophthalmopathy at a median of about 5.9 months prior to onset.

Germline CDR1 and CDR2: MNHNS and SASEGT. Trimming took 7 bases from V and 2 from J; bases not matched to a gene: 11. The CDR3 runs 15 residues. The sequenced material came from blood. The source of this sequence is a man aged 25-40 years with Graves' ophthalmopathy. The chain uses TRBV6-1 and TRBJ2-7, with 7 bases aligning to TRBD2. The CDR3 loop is CASKDLASGTYEQYF. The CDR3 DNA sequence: TGTGCCAGCAAGGATTTGGCTAGCGGAACCTACGAGCAGTACTTC.